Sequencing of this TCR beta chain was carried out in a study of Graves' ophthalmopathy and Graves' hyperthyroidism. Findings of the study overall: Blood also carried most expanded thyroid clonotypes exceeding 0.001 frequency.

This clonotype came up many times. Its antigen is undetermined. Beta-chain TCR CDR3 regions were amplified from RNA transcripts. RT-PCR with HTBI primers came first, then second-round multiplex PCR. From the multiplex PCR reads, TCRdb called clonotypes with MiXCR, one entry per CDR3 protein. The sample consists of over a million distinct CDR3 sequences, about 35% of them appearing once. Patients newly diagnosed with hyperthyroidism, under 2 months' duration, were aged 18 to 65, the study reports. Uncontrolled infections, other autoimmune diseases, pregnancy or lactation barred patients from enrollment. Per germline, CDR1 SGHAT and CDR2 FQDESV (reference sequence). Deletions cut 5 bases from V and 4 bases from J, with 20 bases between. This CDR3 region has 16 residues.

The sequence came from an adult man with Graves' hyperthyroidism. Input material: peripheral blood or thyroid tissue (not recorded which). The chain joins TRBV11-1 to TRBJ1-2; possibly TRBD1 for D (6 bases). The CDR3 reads CASSPEAGQRSYGYTF. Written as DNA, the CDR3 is TGTGCCAGCAGCCCGGAGGCAGGACAGAGATCCTATGGCTACACCTTC. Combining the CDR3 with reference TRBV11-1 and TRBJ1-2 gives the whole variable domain EAEVAQSPRYKITEKSQAVAFWCDPISGHATLYWYRQILGQGPELLVQFQDESVVDDSQLPKDRFSAERLKGVDSTLKIQPAELGDSAMYLCASSPEAGQRSYGYTFGSGTRLTVV.